The 3 T cell receptor beta chains listed next were all sequenced from one sample in a study of PD-L1 blockade in urothelial cancer (dated by TCRdb to 2017 to 2019). The library was prepared using the immunoSEQ multiplex PCR assay. The table comes from immuneACCESS by way of TCRdb, which keeps in-frame sequences with V and J called. Part of the clones is missing from these tables; in studies checked, under half for an unresolved V gene and the rest for unknown reasons. The table for this sample lists approximately 83,000 clones; 75% to 90% of them were counted only once. Around 7.7% of the sample is taken by the ten largest. In light of the paper, this sample's time point label describes: peripheral blood 6 weeks after treatment start. The input for sequencing was PBMCs, taken around atezolizumab (anti-PD-L1) treatment. The receptors shown here come from a man between 65 and 85 years old with urothelial cancer.

The V gene is TRBV5-6, the J gene TRBJ2-7, with D possibly TRBD2 on 7 matching bases. In germline, CDR1 is SGHDT, CDR2 YYEEEE. Trimming took 4 bases from V and 7 from J, leaving 12 bases between them. The CDR3 contains 12 residues. The CDR3: CASSGRGYEQYF. For the CDR3, the DNA is TGTGCCAGCAGCGGGAGGGGGTATGAGCAGTACTTC.

The rearrangement joins TRBV21-1 to TRBJ1-1; TRBD1, the table's D call, lacks a check against the DNA. TRBV21-1 has pseudogene status. CDR3 size: 17 residues. CDR3 DNA: TGTGCCAGCAGCAAAGTGGGGTTGGGACAGCTGAACACTGAAGCTTTCTTT. It yields the protein CASSKVGLGQLNTEAFF.

The chain carries TRBV5-4 and TRBJ1-2; TRBD1 aligns across 10 bases. The germline V gene has CDR1 SGHNT and CDR2 YYREEE (reference sequence). The J segment lost 6 bases and the V segment lost 0 bases, leaving 2 bases of the junction unmatched. CDR3 length: 14 residues. The CDR3 coding sequence is TGTGCCAGCAGCTTGGCCGGGACAGGGGATGGCTACACCTTC. It translates to CASSLAGTGDGYTF.